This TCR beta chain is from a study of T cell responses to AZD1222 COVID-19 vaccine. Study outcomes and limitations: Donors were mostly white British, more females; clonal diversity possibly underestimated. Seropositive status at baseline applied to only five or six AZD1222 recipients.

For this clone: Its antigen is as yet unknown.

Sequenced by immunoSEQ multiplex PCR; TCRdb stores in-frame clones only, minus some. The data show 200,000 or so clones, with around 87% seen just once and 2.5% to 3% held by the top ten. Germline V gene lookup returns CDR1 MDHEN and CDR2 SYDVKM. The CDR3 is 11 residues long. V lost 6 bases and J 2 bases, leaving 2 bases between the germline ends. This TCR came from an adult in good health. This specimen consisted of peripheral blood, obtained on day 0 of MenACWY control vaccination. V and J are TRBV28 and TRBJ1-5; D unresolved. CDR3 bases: TGTGCCAGCAGGGGCAATCAGCCCCAGCATTTT. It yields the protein CASRGNQPQHF.